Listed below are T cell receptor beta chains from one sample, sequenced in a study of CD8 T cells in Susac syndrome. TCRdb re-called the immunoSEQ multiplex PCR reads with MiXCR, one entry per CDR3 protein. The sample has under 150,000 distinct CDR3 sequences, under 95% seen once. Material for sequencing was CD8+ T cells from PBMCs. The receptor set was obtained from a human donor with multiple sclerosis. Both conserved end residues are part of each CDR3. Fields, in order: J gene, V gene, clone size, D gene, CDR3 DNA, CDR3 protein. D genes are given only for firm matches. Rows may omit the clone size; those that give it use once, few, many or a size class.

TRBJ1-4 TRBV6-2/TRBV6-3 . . TGTGCCAGCAGCAGGGGCGGAATTGAAAAACTGTTTTTT CASSRGGIEKLFF
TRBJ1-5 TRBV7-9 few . TGTGCCAGCAGCTCCGTTATCGGGGACCGCAATCAGCCCCAGCATTTT CASSSVIGDRNQPQHF
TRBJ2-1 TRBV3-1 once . TGTGCCAGCAGCACCGGGAGTAGGAATAACAATGAGCAGTTCTTC CASSTGSRNNNEQFF
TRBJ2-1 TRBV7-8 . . TGTGCCAGCAGCTTAGGGGGCATCCTCTACAATGAGCAGTTCTTC CASSLGGILYNEQFF
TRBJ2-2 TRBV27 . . TGTGCCAGCCTTACGCATCAGGGTATGGGTGCCGGGGAGCTGTTTTTT CASLTHQGMGAGELFF
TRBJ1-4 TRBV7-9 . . TGTGCCAGCAGCACGGATTGGGGGCGTCATGAAAAACTGTTTTTT CASSTDWGRHEKLFF
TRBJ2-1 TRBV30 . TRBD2 TGTGCCTGGAGGTTCGGGACTAGCGGGAGTTTTGAGCAGTTCTTC CAWRFGTSGSFEQFF
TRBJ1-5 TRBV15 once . TGTGCCACCACGAGCTCCCACATTTTTCAGCCCCAGCATTTT CATTSSHIFQPQHF
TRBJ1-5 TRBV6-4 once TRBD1 TGTGCCAGCATAGCCAAGCCCCCGGGACAGGGACAGAGCAATCAGCCCCAGCATTTT CASIAKPPGQGQSNQPQHF
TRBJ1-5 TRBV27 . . TGTGCCAGCAGTTTATCGGGGACTCAGCAGCCCCAGCATTTT CASSLSGTQQPQHF
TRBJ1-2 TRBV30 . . TGTGCCTGGAGTTTTCCAGGGACGTTCGTCGGCTACACCTTC CAWSFPGTFVGYTF
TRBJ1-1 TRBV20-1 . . TGCAGTGCTAGAGATCGGATCACTCTAAACACTGAAGCTTTCTTT CSARDRITLNTEAFF
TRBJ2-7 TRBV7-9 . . TGTGCCAGCAACGGAGCCCCGGGTAACGAGCAGTACTTC CASNGAPGNEQYF
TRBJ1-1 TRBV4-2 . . TGTGCCAGCAGGGGTAATCAGGGTGAAGCTTTCTTT CASRGNQGEAFF
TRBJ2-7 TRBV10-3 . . TGTGCCATCAGTTGGAAAGCCTTTATCATTCACGAGCAGTACTTC CAISWKAFIIHEQYF
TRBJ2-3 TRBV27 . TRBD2 TGTGCCAGCAGTTTGCTAGCGGGAATCACAGATACGCAGTATTTT CASSLLAGITDTQYF
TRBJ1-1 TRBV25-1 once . TGTGCCAGCAGTGCCATAGATCAGGGAGCGAACACTGAAGCTTTCTTT CASSAIDQGANTEAFF